A single sample is the source of the 29 T cell receptor beta chains below, sequenced in a study of OX40 agonist ivuxolimab in advanced cancers. Using immunoSEQ multiplex PCR, the repertoire was profiled, and TCRdb retains in-frame clones only, with some absent. The table records 81,000 or so clones, around 93% of them present only once. The input for sequencing was CD4+ or CD8+ T cells sorted from blood, taken in a trial of the OX40 agonist ivuxolimab. The receptors shown here come from an adult with an advanced solid tumor such as melanoma, head and neck, liver or kidney cancer.

V usage is TRBV11-2 and J usage is TRBJ2-1; 8 positions agree with TRBD2. CDR3 length equals 15 residues. Germline lookup yields CDR1 SGHAT and CDR2 FQNNGV. Trimming removed 1 base from V and 4 bases from J; junction bases left unmatched: 3. The CDR3: CASSLAGGQYNEQFF. DNA for the CDR3: TGTGCCAGCAGCTTAGCGGGAGGGCAGTACAATGAGCAGTTCTTC.

J is TRBJ1-5 and V is TRBV18; possibly TRBD1 for D (5 bases). This CDR3 has 18 residues. With 3 bases removed from V and 0 bases from J, the gap between germline ends came to 18 bases. Germline V CDR1 and CDR2: KGHSH, LQKENI. CDR3 bases: TGTGCCAGCTCACCCGGGACCGGGGTGACCTCTAGCAATCAGCCCCAGCATTTT. It is translated as CASSPGTGVTSSNQPQHF.

V gene TRBV6-5 combines with J gene TRBJ2-2, with D unclear. V was trimmed by 2 bases and J by 6 bases, leaving 7 bases between them. This CDR3 contains 13 residues. Germline V CDR1 and CDR2: MNHEY, SVGAGI. CDR3 DNA: TGTGCCAGCAGTTACGGGTCCGCCGGGGAGCTGTTTTTT. Protein: CASSYGSAGELFF.

The gene calls are TRBV27 and TRBJ1-2; TRBD1 matches 10 bases. Germline CDR1 is MNHEY and CDR2 is SMNVEV (reference sequence). This CDR3 has 15 amino acids. The CDR3 here is CATKSGQGTNYGYTF. CDR3 coding DNA: TGTGCAACTAAATCGGGACAGGGGACCAACTATGGCTACACCTTC.

The chain is built from TRBV6-4 and TRBJ1-1; D is undetermined. V lost 2 bases, J lost 7 bases, and 20 bases lay in between. CDR3 length equals 16 residues. Germline V lookup: CDR1 MRHNA, CDR2 SNTAGT. Written as DNA, the CDR3 is TGTGCCAGCAGTGACACAGAAAGGGCGGGGTCCTATGAAGCTTTCTTT. Translated: CASSDTERAGSYEAFF.

The gene calls are TRBV2 and TRBJ1-5, with D tentatively TRBD1 (5 bases). This CDR3 is built from 15 residues. Germline CDR1 and CDR2: SNHLY and FYNNEI. Trimming stripped 2 bases from V and 3 bases from J, with 11 bases between. CDR3 protein: CASSEYWDANQPQHF. The CDR3 DNA follows: TGTGCCAGCAGTGAATATTGGGACGCCAATCAGCCCCAGCATTTT.

Only one count was recorded for this clone. The CDR3 bases are TGCAGCGTTGAGGGGGGGGCGGGACTCCAAGAGACCCAGTACTTC. Translated, it gives CSVEGGAGLQETQYF. V and J are TRBV29-1 and TRBJ2-5; the D gene is possibly TRBD2 (7 bases). CDR1 SQVTM and CDR2 ANQGSEA come from the germline V gene. The CDR3 has 15 amino acids. The ends were cut back, 3 bases at V and 1 base at J, with 15 bases in the middle.

V is TRBV5-5 and J is TRBJ2-2; TRBD2 might be the D (6 bases). Trimming removed 5 bases from V and 2 bases from J, with 13 bases in between. Germline loops: CDR1 SGHKS, CDR2 YYEKEE (reference sequence). The CDR3 sequence is 15 residues long. CDR3 sequence (DNA): TGTGCCAGCAGGGACCGGGACTTCAACACCGGGGAGCTGTTTTTT. Protein sequence: CASRDRDFNTGELFF.

This chain links TRBV6-1 with TRBJ1-3, with a weak D call TRBD1 (5 bases). Germline V gene data show CDR1 as MNHNS and CDR2 as SASEGT. CDR3 size: 13 residues. V shed 6 bases and J shed 2 bases, with 8 bases lying between them. CDR3 amino acids: CASRGPAGNTIYF. CDR3 nucleotide sequence: TGTGCCAGCAGGGGACCCGCTGGAAACACCATATATTTT.

This clone is a singleton in its sample. An end of the junction does not agree with germline; a read error may underlie this. The chain couples TRBV6-6 to TRBJ1-1; D is uncertain. The CDR3 consists of 13 residues. Germline V gene sequence: CDR1 MNHNY, CDR2 SVGAGI (reference sequence). The CDR3 coding sequence is TGTGCCAGCAGCCCTCTGGCGAACGCTGAAGCTTTCTTT. As protein: CASSPLANAEAFF.

The chain couples TRBV6-4 to TRBJ1-2; 7 nucleotides match TRBD1. The CDR3 extends over 16 amino acids. The trim removed 3 bases at V and 8 bases at J, leaving 15 bases unmatched. Germline CDR1 and CDR2: MRHNA and SNTAGT. The CDR3 reads CASSEDGFEQGKGYTF. In DNA, the CDR3 is TGTGCCAGCAGTGAGGATGGTTTTGAACAGGGGAAGGGCTACACCTTC.

The genes are TRBV7-9 and TRBJ2-5; 10 bases are shared with TRBD2. The V gene's germline CDR1 is SEHNR and CDR2 FQNEAQ (reference sequence). Unmatched junction bases numbered 7, after V lost 2 bases and J lost 4 bases. The CDR3 has 16 amino acids. CDR3 nucleotides: TGTGCCAGCAGCTTAAAAGCGGGGGGGCCCCGAGAGACCCAGTACTTC. Encoded protein: CASSLKAGGPRETQYF. Complete variable domain (other parts from reference TRBV7-9 and TRBJ2-5): DTGVSQNPRHKITKRGQNVTFRCDPISEHNRLYWYRQTLGQGPEFLTYFQNEAQLEKSRLLSDRFSAERPKGSFSTLEIQRTEQGDSAMYLCASSLKAGGPRETQYFGPGTRLLVL.

The rearrangement links TRBV5-5 to TRBJ2-7; maybe TRBD1 (5 bases). Trimming left V 8 bases short and J 0 bases short, with 15 bases between. The CDR3 covers 14 residues. CDR1 is SGHKS, CDR2 YYEKEE, per germline (reference sequence). The CDR3 coding sequence is TGTGCCAGTCGGACACGTGTACCCTCCTACGAGCAGTACTTC. It encodes CASRTRVPSYEQYF. Full variable domain (remainder filled in from reference TRBV5-5 and TRBJ2-7): DAGVTQSPTHLIKTRGQQVTLRCSPISGHKSVSWYQQVLGQGPQFIFQYYEKEERGRGNFPDRFSARQFPNYSSELNVNALLLGDSALYLCASRTRVPSYEQYFGPGTRLTVT.

V usage is TRBV15 and J usage is TRBJ2-5, with D possibly TRBD1 on 6 matching bases. V lost 5 bases, J lost 3 bases, and 10 bases lay in between. The V gene's germline CDR1 is LNHNV and CDR2 YYDKDF (reference sequence). The CDR3 is 13 amino acids. CDR3 coding DNA: TGTGCCACCAGCTCCCGGACAGAAGAGACCCAGTACTTC. It specifies CATSSRTEETQYF. Combining the CDR3 with reference TRBV15 and TRBJ2-5 gives the whole variable domain DAMVIQNPRYQVTQFGKPVTLSCSQTLNHNVMYWYQQKSSQAPKLLFHYYDKDFNNEADTPDNFQSRRPNTSFCFLDIRSPGLGDTAMYLCATSSRTEETQYFGPGTRLLVL.

This clone was seen once. The rearrangement uses TRBV5-8 and TRBJ1-4; D ambiguous. This CDR3 region has 11 residues. Germline CDR1 and CDR2: SGHTS and YDEGEE. Trimming shortened V by 2 bases and J by 7 bases, and 3 bases separated the two germline ends. In DNA form, the CDR3 reads TGTGCCAGCAGCTTCGGTGAAAAACTGTTTTTT. Translated: CASSFGEKLFF.

The chain is built from TRBV2 and TRBJ1-2; maybe TRBD1 (5 bases). The germline gives CDR1 SNHLY, CDR2 FYNNEI. The germline V and J ends were trimmed by 5 bases and 0 bases, with 10 bases remaining between them. The CDR3 loop spans 14 amino acids. The CDR3 region is CASSPDISNYGYTF. The CDR3 DNA is TGTGCCAGCAGTCCGGACATTTCTAACTATGGCTACACCTTC.

The chain is built from TRBV4-1 and TRBJ2-7, with 9 bases identical to TRBD2. Germline CDR1 reads MGHRA; CDR2 reads YSYEKL. V lost 0 bases and J lost 3; bases outside the gene matches: 9. This CDR3 has 17 amino acids. CDR3 protein: CASSQEGGGRVNYEQYF. The CDR3 coding sequence is TGCGCCAGCAGCCAAGAAGGAGGCGGGAGGGTCAACTACGAGCAGTACTTC.

The rearrangement joins TRBV27 to TRBJ2-5; tentatively, D is TRBD1 (6 bases). Germline CDR1 and CDR2: MNHEY and SMNVEV (reference sequence). V lost 7 bases and J 5 bases, leaving 8 bases between the germline ends. The CDR3 length is 11 residues. The CDR3 region is CASMRGETQYF. The CDR3, as DNA: TGTGCCAGCATGAGGGGGGAGACCCAGTACTTC.

The V and J genes are TRBV4-3 and TRBJ1-1; TRBD1 is a possible D gene (6 bases). V was cut by 1 base and J by 5 bases, with 8 bases left in between. Germline assignment: CDR1 LGHNA and CDR2 YSLEER. This CDR3 has 13 amino acids. The CDR3 loop is CASSQGGQTEAFF. The CDR3 DNA is TGCGCCAGCAGCCAAGGGGGGCAAACTGAAGCTTTCTTT.

V is TRBV15 and J is TRBJ1-2; D not certain. The V gene's germline CDR1 is LNHNV and CDR2 YYDKDF (reference sequence). The CDR3 length is 13 residues. V lost 0 bases, J lost 8 bases, and 10 bases lay in between. The CDR3 region is CATSRDRPEGYTF. CDR3 sequence (DNA): TGTGCCACCAGCAGAGATCGCCCGGAGGGCTACACCTTC.

V gene TRBV9 combines with J gene TRBJ1-2; D is unresolved. The V end was cut by 3 bases, the J end by 13 bases, with 10 bases between. CDR1 and CDR2 (germline): SGDLS, YYNGEE. The CDR3 sequence is 10 residues long. The CDR3 bases are TGTGCCAGCAGCGGAGAGGTCATCACCTTC. Encoded protein: CASSGEVITF.

The chain links TRBV4-3 to TRBJ2-7, with D perhaps matching TRBD2 (6 bases). Germline-derived CDR1 and CDR2 are LGHNA and YSLEER. V was pared by 3 bases and J by 2 bases, with 14 bases between. This CDR3 contains 15 residues. CDR3 amino acids: CASSQQDGGPYEQYF. For the CDR3, the DNA is TGCGCCAGCAGCCAGCAGGACGGGGGACCCTACGAGCAGTACTTC.

The chain couples TRBV5-1 to TRBJ2-7; 7 bases align to TRBD2. V trimming: 0 bases; J trimming: 0 bases; junction bases outside the gene matches: 3. The CDR3 covers 15 residues. Looked up from germline, CDR1 is SGHRS and CDR2 is YFSETQ. In DNA form, the CDR3 reads TGCGCCAGCAGCTTGGGGGGGGGACCCTCCTACGAGCAGTACTTC. This codes for CASSLGGGPSYEQYF. Full variable domain (outside the CDR3, taken from reference TRBV5-1 and TRBJ2-7): KAGVTQTPRYLIKTRGQQVTLSCSPISGHRSVSWYQQTPGQGLQFLFEYFSETQRNKGNFPGRFSGRQFSNSRSEMNVSTLELGDSALYLCASSLGGGPSYEQYFGPGTRLTVT.

The chain has TRBV4-1 and TRBJ2-7; 14 nucleotides align to TRBD2. Germline V gives CDR1 MGHRA, CDR2 YSYEKL. The CDR3 contains 17 residues. Trimming removed 0 bases from V and 1 base from J; junction bases left unmatched: 2. The CDR3 bases are TGCGCCAGCAGCCAAGAGGGACTAGCGGGAGCGTCCTACGAGCAGTACTTC. Protein: CASSQEGLAGASYEQYF.

The gene calls are TRBV19 and TRBJ2-1; the D call may be TRBD1 or TRBD2 (6 bases each). Trimming pared 10 bases from V and 0 bases from J, leaving 16 bases between. The CDR3 runs 15 residues. Germline loops: CDR1 LNHDA, CDR2 SQIVND (reference sequence). The CDR3 DNA reads as TGTGCCACCTGGGGGGCGGCGAGCTCCTACAATGAGCAGTTCTTC. Protein sequence: CATWGAASSYNEQFF.

In this sample, this clone turned up a few times. This chain links TRBV27 with TRBJ2-4, with D possibly TRBD1 on 5 matching bases. The CDR3 is made up of 12 amino acids. Germline CDR1 and CDR2: MNHEY and SMNVEV (reference sequence). V lost 10 bases, J lost 8 bases, and 15 bases lay in between. Here the CDR3 reads CATGEGDDIQYF. The DNA for the CDR3 is TGTGCCACTGGGGAAGGGGATGACATTCAGTACTTC.

The chain uses TRBV25-1 and TRBJ2-5, with 9 nucleotides matching TRBD2. This CDR3 spans 16 amino acids. The junction had 7 bases not matched to a gene; V was cut back by 4 bases and J by 1 base. CDR1 is MGHDK and CDR2 is SYGVNS in the germline V gene. The CDR3 spells CASSAIAGALQETQYF. CDR3 sequence (DNA): TGTGCCAGCAGTGCGATAGCGGGGGCCCTCCAAGAGACCCAGTACTTC.

The chain has TRBV14 and TRBJ2-1; tentatively, D is TRBD1 (5 bases). V lost 1 base to trimming and J lost 5 bases, with 15 bases between them. This CDR3 spans 16 amino acids. CDR1 and CDR2 from the germline V gene are SGHDN and FVKESK. CDR3 region: CASSQGAGRLHNEQFF. CDR3 sequence (DNA): TGTGCCAGCAGCCAAGGTGCAGGGCGCCTGCACAATGAGCAGTTCTTC.

This clone was detected only once. The chain links TRBV7-6 to TRBJ2-1; unclear D gene. Between the trimmed V and J ends, which lost 5 bases and 4 bases, there was a span of 9 bases. Germline V lookup: CDR1 SGHVS, CDR2 FNYEAQ. This CDR3 region has 13 residues. The CDR3 coding sequence is TGTGCCAGCAGCCGCCTGCCGTACAATGAGCAGTTCTTC. This encodes CASSRLPYNEQFF.